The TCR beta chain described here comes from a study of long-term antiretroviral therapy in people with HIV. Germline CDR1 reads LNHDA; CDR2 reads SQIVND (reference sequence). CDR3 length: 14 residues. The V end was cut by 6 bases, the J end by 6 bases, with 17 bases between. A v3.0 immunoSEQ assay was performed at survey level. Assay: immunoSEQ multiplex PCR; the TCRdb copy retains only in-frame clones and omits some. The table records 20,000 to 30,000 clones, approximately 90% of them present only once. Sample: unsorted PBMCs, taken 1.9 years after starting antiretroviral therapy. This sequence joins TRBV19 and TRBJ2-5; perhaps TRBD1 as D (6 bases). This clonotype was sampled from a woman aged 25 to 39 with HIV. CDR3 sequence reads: CASRQTQGAKTQYF. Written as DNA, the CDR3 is TGTGCCAGTAGACAAACACAGGGTGCGAAGACCCAGTACTTC.